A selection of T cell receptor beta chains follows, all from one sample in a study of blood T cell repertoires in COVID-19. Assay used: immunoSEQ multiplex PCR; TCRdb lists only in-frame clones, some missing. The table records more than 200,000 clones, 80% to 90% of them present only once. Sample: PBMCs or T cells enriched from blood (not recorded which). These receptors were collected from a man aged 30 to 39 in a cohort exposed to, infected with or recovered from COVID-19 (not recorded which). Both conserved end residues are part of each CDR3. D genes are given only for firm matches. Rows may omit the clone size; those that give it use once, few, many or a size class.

TGTGCCAGCAGCCCGGGGACAGCTGGTTACGAGCAGTACTTC | CASSPGTAGYEQYF | TRBD1 | TRBJ2-7 | . | 14 | TRBV3-1/TRBV3-2
TGTGCCAGCAGTTGGGCGGGACCAGGGAGGGAAAATCAGCCCCAGCATTTT | CASSWAGPGRENQPQHF | . | TRBJ1-5 | . | 17 | TRBV6-2/TRBV6-3
TGTGCCAGCAGACGGACAGGGAACTCCTACGAGCAGTACTTC | CASRRTGNSYEQYF | TRBD1 | TRBJ2-7 | few | 14 | TRBV6-5
TGCGCCAGCAGCGGGGGACAGGGGATAGAGACCCAGTACTTC | CASSGGQGIETQYF | TRBD1 | TRBJ2-5 | . | 14 | TRBV5-1
TGCGCCAGCAGCTTGGTTGGAGAAAATGAAAAACTGTTTTTT | CASSLVGENEKLFF | . | TRBJ1-4 | . | 14 | TRBV5-1
TGTGCCAGCAGTGAACTGGGGGCGGACATTCAGTACTTC | CASSELGADIQYF | . | TRBJ2-4 | once | 13 | TRBV2
TGTGCCAGCAGCTTAGGTCGGGGTGAATGGAACACTGAAGCTTTCTTT | CASSLGRGEWNTEAFF | . | TRBJ1-1 | . | 16 | TRBV11-2
TGTGCCAGTAGTATAGGGAGCGGGAGTAGCAATGAGCAGTTCTTC | CASSIGSGSSNEQFF | TRBD2 | TRBJ2-1 | . | 15 | TRBV19
TGTGCCAGCAGCACCTCCGGGACTAGCGGGACTGCATATACGCAGTATTTT | CASSTSGTSGTAYTQYF | TRBD2 | TRBJ2-3 | . | 17 | TRBV5-5
TGTGCCACCAGCAGACCACAGGGGAGCTCCTACAATGAGCAGTTCTTC | CATSRPQGSSYNEQFF | TRBD1 | TRBJ2-1 | . | 16 | TRBV15